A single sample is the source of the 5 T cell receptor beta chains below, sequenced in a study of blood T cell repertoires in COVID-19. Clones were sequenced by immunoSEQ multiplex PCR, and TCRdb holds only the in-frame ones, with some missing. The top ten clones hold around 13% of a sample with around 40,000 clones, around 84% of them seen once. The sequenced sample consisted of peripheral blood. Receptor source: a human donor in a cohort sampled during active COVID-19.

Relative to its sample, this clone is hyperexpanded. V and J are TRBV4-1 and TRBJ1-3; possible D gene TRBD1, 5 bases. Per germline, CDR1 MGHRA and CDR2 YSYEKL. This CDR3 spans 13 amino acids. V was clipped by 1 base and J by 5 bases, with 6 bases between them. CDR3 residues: CASSQAGRNTIYF. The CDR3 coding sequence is TGCGCCAGCAGCCAAGCAGGGAGAAACACCATATATTTT.

The CDR3: CASSRDFLGEQYF. The DNA of the CDR3 is TGTGCCAGCAGCAGGGACTTCCTCGGGGAGCAGTACTTC. This sequence joins TRBV6-4 and TRBJ2-7, with D possibly being TRBD2 (6 bases). Germline V CDR1 and CDR2: MRHNA, SNTAGT. This CDR3 is 13 amino acids long. Trimming removed 6 bases from V and 7 bases from J, with 16 bases in between.

CDR3 amino acids: CASSPPPGQGFTAQYF. As DNA, the CDR3 is TGCGCCAGCAGCCCACCTCCGGGACAGGGTTTTACCGCGCAGTATTTT. V usage is TRBV4-1 and J usage is TRBJ2-3, with 9 nucleotides matching TRBD1. CDR1 and CDR2 from the germline V gene are MGHRA and YSYEKL. The CDR3 spans 16 residues. Unmatched junction bases numbered 15, after V lost 4 bases and J lost 10 bases.

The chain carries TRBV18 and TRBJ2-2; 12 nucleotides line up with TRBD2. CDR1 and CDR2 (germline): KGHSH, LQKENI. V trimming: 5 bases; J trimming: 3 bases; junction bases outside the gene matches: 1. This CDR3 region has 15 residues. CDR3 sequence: CASSGLAGYTGELFF. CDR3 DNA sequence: TGTGCCAGCTCAGGACTAGCGGGATACACCGGGGAGCTGTTTTTT.

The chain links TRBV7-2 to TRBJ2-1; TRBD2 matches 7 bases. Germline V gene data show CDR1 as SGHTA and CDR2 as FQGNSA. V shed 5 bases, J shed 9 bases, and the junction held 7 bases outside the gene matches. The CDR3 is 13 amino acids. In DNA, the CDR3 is TGTGCCAGCAGCCGCCCGGGCGGGGGTGAGCAGTTCTTC. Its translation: CASSRPGGGEQFF.